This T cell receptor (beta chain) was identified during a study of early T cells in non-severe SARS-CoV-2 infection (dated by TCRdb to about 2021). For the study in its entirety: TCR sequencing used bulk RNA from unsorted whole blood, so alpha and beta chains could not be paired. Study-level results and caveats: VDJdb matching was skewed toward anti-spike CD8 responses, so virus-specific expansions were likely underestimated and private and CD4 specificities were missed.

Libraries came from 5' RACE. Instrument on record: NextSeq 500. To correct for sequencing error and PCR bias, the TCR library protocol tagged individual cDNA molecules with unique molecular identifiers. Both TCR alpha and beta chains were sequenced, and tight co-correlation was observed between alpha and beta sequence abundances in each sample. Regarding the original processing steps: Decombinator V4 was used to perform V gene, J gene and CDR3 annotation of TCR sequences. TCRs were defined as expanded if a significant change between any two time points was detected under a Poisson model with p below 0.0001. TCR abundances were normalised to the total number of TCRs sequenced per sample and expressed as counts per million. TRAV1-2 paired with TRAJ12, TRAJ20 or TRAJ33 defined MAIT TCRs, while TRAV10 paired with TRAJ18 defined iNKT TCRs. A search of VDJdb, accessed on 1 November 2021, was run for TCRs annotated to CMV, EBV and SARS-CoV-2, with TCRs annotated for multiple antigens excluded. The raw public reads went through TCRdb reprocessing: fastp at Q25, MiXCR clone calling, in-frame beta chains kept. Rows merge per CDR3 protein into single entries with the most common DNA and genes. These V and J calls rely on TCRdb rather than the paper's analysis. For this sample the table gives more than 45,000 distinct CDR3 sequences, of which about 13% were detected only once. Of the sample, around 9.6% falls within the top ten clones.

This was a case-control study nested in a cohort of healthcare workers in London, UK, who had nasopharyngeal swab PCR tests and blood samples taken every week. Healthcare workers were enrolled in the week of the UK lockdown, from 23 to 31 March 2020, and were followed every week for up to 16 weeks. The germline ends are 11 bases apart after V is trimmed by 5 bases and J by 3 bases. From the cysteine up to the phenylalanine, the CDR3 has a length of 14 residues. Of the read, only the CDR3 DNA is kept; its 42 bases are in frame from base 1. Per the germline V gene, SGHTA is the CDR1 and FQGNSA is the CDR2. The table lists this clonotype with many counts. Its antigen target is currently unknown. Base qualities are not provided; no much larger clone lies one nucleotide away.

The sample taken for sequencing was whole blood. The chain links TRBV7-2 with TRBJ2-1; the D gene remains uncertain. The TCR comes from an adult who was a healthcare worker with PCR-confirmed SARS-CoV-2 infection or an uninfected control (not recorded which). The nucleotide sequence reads TGTGCCAGCAGCCCGGTGGACGGCTACAATGAGCAGTTCTTC. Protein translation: CASSPVDGYNEQFF.